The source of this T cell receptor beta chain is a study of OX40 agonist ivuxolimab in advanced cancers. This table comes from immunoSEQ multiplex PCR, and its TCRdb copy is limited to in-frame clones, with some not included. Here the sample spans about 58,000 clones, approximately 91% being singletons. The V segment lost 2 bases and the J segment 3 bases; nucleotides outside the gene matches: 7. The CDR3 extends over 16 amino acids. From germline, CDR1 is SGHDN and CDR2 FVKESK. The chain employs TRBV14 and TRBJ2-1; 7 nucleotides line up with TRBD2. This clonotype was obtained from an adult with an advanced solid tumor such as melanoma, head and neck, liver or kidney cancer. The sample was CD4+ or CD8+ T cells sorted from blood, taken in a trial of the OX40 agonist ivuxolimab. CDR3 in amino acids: CASSQLRGLNYNEQFF. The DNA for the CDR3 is TGTGCCAGCAGCCAATTAAGGGGACTAAACTACAATGAGCAGTTCTTC. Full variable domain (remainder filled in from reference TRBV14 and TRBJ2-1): EAGVTQFPSHSVIEKGQTVTLRCDPISGHDNLYWYRRVMGKEIKFLLHFVKESKQDESGMPNNRFLAERTGGTYSTLKVQPAELEDSGVYFCASSQLRGLNYNEQFFGPGTRLTVL.